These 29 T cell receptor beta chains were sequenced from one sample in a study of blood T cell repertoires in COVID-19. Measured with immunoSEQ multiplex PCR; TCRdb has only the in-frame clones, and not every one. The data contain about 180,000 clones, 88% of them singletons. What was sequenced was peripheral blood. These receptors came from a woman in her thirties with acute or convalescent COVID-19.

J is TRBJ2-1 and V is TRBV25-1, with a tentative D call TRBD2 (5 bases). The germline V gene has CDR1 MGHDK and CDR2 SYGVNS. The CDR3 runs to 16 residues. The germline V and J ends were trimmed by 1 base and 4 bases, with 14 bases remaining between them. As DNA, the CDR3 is TGTGCCAGCAGTGAATCTCCCCGCGGGTCTTACAATGAGCAGTTCTTC. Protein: CASSESPRGSYNEQFF.

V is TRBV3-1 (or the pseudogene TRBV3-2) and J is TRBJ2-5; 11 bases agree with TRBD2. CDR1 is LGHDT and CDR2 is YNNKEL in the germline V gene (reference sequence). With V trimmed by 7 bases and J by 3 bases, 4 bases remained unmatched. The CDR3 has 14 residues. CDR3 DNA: TGTGCCAGCATGGTAGCGGGGGGGGAAGAGACCCAGTACTTC. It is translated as CASMVAGGEETQYF.

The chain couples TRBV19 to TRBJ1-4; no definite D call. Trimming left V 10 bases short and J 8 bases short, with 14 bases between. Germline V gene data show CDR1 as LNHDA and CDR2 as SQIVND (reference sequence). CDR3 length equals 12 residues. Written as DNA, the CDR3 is TGTGCCACGTCCAGCCGGGTCGAAAAACTGTTTTTT. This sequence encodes CATSSRVEKLFF.

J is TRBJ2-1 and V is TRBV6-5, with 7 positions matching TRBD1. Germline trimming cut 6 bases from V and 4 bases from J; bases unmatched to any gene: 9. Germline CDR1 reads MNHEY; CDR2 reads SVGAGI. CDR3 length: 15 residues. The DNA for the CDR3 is TGTGCCAGCAGAGGCGCCGGGACAGCTTACAATGAGCAGTTCTTC. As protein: CASRGAGTAYNEQFF.

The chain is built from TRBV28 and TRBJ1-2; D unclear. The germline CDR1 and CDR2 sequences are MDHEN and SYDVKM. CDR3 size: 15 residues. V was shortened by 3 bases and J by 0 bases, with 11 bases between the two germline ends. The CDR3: CASSFSAGANYGYTF. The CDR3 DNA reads TGTGCCAGCAGTTTTAGTGCCGGAGCTAACTATGGCTACACCTTC.

The CDR3 reads CASSVVGSGSYNEQFF. CDR3 sequence (DNA): TGTGCCAGCAGCGTAGTTGGTAGCGGGAGTTACAATGAGCAGTTCTTC. The chain couples TRBV9 to TRBJ2-1; 9 bases are a match to TRBD2. With V trimmed by 0 bases and J by 4 bases, 5 bases remained unmatched. In germline, CDR1 is SGDLS, CDR2 YYNGEE. The CDR3 contains 16 residues.

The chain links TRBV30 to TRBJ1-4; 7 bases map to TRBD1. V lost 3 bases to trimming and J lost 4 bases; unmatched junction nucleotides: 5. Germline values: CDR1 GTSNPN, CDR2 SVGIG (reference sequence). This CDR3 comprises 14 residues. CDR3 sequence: CAWRGTVLNEKLFF. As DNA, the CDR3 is TGTGCCTGGAGGGGGACAGTTCTTAATGAAAAACTGTTTTTT. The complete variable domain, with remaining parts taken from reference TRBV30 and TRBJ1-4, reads SQTIHQWPATLVQPVGSPLSLECTVEGTSNPNLYWYRQAAGRGLQLLFYSVGIGQISSEVPQNLSASRPQDRQFILSSKKLLLSDSGFYLCAWRGTVLNEKLFFGSGTQLSVL.

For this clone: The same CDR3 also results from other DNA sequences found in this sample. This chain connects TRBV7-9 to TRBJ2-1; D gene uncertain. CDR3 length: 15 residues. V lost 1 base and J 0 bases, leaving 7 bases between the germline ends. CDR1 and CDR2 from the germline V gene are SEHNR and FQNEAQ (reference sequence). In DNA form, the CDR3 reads TGTGCCAGCAGCTTAGTACTATACTCCTACAATGAGCAGTTCTTC. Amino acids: CASSLVLYSYNEQFF.

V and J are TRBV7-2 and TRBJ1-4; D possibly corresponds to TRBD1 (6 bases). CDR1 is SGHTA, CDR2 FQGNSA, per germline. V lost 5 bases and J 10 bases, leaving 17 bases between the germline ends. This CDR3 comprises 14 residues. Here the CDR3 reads CASSPARGAPKLFF. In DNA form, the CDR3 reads TGTGCCAGCAGCCCGGCGCGGGGGGCCCCAAAACTGTTTTTT.

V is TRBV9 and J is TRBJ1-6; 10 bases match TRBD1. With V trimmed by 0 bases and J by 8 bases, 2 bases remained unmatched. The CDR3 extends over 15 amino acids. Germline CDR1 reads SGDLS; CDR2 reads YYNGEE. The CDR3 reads CASSVGQGADSPLHF. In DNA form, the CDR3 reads TGTGCCAGCAGCGTAGGACAGGGGGCGGATTCACCCCTCCACTTT. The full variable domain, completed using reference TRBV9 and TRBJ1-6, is DSGVTQTPKHLITATGQRVTLRCSPRSGDLSVYWYQQSLDQGLQFLIQYYNGEERAKGNILERFSAQQFPDLHSELNLSSLELGDSALYFCASSVGQGADSPLHFGNGTRLTVT.

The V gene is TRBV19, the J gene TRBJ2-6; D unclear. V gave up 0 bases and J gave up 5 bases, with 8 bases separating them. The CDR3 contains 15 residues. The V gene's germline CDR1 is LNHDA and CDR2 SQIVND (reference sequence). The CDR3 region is CASSIDPSRANVLTF. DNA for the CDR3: TGTGCCAGTAGTATAGACCCCAGTAGGGCCAACGTCCTGACTTTC.

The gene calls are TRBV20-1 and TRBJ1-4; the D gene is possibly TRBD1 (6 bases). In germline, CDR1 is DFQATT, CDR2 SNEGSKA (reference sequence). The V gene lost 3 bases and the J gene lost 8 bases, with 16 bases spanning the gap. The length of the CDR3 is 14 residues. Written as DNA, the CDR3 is TGCAGTGCTAGTCGCCCAGGGGACGGCGAAAAACTGTTTTTT. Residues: CSASRPGDGEKLFF.

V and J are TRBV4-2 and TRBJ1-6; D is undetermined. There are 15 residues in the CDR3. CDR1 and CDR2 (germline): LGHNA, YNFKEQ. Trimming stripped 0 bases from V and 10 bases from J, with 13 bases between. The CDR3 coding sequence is TGTGCCAGCAGCCAAGATGGTGGGAGGGAATCACCCCTCCACTTT. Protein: CASSQDGGRESPLHF.

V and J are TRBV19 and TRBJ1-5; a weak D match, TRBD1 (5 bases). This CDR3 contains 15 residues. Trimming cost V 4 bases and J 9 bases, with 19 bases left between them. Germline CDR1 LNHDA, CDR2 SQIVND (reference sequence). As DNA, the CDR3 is TGTGCCAGTAGTACCTCAGGGAACCTGGCACGGCCCCAGCATTTT. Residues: CASSTSGNLARPQHF.

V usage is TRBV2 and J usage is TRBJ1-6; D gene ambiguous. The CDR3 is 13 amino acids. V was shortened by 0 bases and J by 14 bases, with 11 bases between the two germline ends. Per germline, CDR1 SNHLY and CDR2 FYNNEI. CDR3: CASSEAGRSALHF. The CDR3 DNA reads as TGTGCCAGCAGTGAAGCTGGCCGATCAGCCCTCCACTTT. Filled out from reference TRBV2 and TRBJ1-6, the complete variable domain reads EPEVTQTPSHQVTQMGQEVILRCVPISNHLYFYWYRQILGQKVEFLVSFYNNEISEKSEIFDDQFSVERPDGSNFTLKIRSTKLEDSAMYFCASSEAGRSALHFGNGTRLTVT.

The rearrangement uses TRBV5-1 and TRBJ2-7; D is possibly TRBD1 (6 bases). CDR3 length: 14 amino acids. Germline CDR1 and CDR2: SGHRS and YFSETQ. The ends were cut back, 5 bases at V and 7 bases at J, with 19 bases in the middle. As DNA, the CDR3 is TGCGCCAGCAGTGAGGGGGTCCTTGGTGGAGAGCAGTACTTC. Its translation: CASSEGVLGGEQYF.

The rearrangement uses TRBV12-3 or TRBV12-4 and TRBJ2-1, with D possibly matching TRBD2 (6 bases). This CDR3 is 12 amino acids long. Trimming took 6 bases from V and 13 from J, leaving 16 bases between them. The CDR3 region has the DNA TGTGCCAGCAGCCTCTGGCGGGACTCACAGTTCTTC. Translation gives CASSLWRDSQFF.

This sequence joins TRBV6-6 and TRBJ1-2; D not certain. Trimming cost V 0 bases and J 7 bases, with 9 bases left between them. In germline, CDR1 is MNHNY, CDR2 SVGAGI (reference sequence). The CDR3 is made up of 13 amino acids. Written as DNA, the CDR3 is TGTGCCAGCAGTTACTCCCCCTCGGTTGGCTACACCTTC. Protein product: CASSYSPSVGYTF.

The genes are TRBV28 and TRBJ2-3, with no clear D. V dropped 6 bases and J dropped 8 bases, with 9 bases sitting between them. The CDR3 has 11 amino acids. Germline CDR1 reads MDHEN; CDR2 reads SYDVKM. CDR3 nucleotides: TGTGCCAGCAGCATAGTCGGTACGCAGTATTTT. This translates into CASSIVGTQYF.

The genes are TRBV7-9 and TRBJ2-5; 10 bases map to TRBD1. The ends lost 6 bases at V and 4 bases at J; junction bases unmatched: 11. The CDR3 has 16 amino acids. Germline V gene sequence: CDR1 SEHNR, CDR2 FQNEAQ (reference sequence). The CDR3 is CASRLPGQGGRETQYF. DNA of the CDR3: TGTGCCAGCAGGTTACCCGGACAGGGGGGAAGAGAGACCCAGTACTTC.

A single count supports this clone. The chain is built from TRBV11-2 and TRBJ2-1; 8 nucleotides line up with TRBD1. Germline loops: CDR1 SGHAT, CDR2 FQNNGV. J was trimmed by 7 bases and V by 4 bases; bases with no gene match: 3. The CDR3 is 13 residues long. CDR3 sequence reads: CASSSGTGNEQFF. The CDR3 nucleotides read TGTGCCAGCAGCTCCGGGACAGGAAATGAGCAGTTCTTC.

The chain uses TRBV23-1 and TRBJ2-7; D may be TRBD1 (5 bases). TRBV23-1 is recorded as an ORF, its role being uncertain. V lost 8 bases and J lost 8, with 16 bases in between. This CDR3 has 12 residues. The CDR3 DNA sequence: TGCGCCAGCCAGGGATTTACTACGCAGCAGTACTTC. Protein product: CASQGFTTQQYF.

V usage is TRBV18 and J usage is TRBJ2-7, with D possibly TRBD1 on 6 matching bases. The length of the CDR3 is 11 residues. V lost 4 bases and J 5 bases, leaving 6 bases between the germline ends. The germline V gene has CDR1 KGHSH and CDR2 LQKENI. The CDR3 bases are TGTGCCAGCTCACAGGGGGACGAGCAGTACTTC. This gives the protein CASSQGDEQYF.

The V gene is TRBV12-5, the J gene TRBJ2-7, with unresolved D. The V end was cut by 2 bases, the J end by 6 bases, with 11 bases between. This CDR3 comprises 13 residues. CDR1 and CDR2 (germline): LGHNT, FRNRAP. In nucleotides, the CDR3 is TGTGCTAGTGGTTTGATCCCGGTTGGCGAGCAGTACTTC. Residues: CASGLIPVGEQYF.

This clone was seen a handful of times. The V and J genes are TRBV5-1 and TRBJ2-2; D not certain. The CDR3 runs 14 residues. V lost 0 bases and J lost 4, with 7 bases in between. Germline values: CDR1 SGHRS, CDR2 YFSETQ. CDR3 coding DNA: TGCGCCAGCAGCTTGGACCCCGGCACCGGGGAGCTGTTTTTT. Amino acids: CASSLDPGTGELFF.

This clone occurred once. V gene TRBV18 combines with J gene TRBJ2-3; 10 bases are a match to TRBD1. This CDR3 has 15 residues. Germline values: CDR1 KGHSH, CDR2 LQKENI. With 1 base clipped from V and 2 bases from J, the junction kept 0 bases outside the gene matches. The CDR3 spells CASSPRQGATDTQYF. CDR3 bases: TGTGCCAGCTCACCACGACAGGGGGCCACAGATACGCAGTATTTT.

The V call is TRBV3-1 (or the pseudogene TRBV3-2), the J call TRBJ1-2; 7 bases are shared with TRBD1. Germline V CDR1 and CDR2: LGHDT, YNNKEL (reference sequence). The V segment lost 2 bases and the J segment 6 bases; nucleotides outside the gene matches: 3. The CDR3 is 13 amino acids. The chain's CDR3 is CASSQRQGHGYTF. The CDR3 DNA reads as TGTGCCAGCAGCCAAAGACAGGGTCATGGCTACACCTTC.

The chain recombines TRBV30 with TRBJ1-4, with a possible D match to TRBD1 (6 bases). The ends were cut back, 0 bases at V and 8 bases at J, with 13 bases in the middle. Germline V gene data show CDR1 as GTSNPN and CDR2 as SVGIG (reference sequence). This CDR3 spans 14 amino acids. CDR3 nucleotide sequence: TGTGCCTGGAGTGTACCAGGGGCGGACGAAAAACTGTTTTTT. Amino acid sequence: CAWSVPGADEKLFF. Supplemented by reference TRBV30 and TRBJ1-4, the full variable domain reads SQTIHQWPATLVQPVGSPLSLECTVEGTSNPNLYWYRQAAGRGLQLLFYSVGIGQISSEVPQNLSASRPQDRQFILSSKKLLLSDSGFYLCAWSVPGADEKLFFGSGTQLSVL.

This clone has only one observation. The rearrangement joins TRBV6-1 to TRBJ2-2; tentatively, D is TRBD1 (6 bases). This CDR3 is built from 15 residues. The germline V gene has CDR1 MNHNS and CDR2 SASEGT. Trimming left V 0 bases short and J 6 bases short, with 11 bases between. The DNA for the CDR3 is TGTGCCAGCAGTGAAGCATCGAGGGGGTCCGGGGAGCTGTTTTTT. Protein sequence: CASSEASRGSGELFF.